Below, one T cell receptor beta chain is given with its context. cDNA came from approximately 0.5 to 1 ug RNA primed by random hexamers. Amplification of TCR beta CDR3 used immunoSEQ multiplex PCR across 54 Vbeta and 13 Jbeta. Each CDR3 protein gets one entry after TCRdb re-called the immunoSEQ multiplex PCR reads with MiXCR. This table holds about 210,000 distinct CDR3 sequences, approximately 95% found once. V lost 1 base to trimming and J lost 4 bases; unmatched junction nucleotides: 6. Germline CDR1 reads SEHNR; CDR2 reads FQNEAQ (reference sequence). This CDR3 is 16 amino acids long. From blood CD8+ and CD4+ T cells, TCR beta sequences were generated. The record originates from a study of CD8 T cells in Susac syndrome.

The sequence was obtained from a human donor with multiple sclerosis. Specimen: CD4+ T cells from PBMCs. This sequence joins TRBV7-9 and TRBJ2-7; 11 bases are shared with TRBD2. The CDR3 DNA follows: TGTGCCAGCAGCTTAGTGGCTAGCGGGGGGTCTTACGAGCAGTACTTC. Its translation is CASSLVASGGSYEQYF. Full variable domain (outside the CDR3, taken from reference TRBV7-9 and TRBJ2-7): DTGVSQNPRHKITKRGQNVTFRCDPISEHNRLYWYRQTLGQGPEFLTYFQNEAQLEKSRLLSDRFSAERPKGSFSTLEIQRTEQGDSAMYLCASSLVASGGSYEQYFGPGTRLTVT.